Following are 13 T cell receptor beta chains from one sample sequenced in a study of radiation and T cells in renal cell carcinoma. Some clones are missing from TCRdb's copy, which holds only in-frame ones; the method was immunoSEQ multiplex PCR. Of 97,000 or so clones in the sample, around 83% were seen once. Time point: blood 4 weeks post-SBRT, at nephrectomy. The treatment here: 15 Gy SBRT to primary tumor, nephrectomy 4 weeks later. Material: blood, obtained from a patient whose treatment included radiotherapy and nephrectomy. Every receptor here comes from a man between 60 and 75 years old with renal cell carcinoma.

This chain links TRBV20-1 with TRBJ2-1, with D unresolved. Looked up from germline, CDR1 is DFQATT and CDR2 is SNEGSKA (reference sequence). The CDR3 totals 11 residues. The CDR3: CSPGPSNEQFF. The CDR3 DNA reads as TGCTCCCCCGGACCGAGCAATGAGCAGTTCTTC.

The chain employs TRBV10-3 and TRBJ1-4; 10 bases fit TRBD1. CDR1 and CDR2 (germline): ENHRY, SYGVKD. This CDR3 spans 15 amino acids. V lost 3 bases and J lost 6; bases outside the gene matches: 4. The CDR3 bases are TGTGCCATCAGTGACCGGACAGGGGGTGATGAAAAACTGTTTTTT. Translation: CAISDRTGGDEKLFF.

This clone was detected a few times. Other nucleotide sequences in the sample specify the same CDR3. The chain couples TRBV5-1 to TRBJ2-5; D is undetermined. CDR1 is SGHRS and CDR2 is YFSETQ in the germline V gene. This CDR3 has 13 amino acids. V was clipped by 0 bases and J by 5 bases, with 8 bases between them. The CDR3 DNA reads TGCGCCAGCAGCTTGGGCGGATTGGAGACCCAGTACTTC. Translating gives CASSLGGLETQYF.

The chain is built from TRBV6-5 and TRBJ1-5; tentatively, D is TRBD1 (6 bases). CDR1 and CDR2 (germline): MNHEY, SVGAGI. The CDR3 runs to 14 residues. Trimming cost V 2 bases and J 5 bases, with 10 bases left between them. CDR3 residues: CASSYRAGDQPQHF. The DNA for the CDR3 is TGTGCCAGCAGTTACAGGGCAGGGGATCAGCCCCAGCATTTT.

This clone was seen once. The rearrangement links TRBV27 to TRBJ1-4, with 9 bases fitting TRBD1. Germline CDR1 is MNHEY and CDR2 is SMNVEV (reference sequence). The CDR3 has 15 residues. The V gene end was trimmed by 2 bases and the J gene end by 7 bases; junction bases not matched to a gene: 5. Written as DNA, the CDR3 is TGTGCCAGCAGTTTAGCGGGACAGGGACGTGAAAAACTGTTTTTT. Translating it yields CASSLAGQGREKLFF. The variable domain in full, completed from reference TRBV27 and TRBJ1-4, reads EAQVTQNPRYLITVTGKKLTVTCSQNMNHEYMSWYRQDPGLGLRQIYYSMNVEVTDKGDVPEGYKVSRKEKRNFPLILESPSPNQTSLYFCASSLAGQGREKLFFGSGTQLSVL.

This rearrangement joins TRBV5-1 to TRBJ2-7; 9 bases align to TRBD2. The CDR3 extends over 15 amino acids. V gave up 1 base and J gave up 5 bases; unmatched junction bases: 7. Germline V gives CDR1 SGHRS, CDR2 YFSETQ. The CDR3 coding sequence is TGCGCCAGCAGCTTGACCAGCGGGAGGATCGACGAGCAGTACTTC. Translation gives CASSLTSGRIDEQYF.

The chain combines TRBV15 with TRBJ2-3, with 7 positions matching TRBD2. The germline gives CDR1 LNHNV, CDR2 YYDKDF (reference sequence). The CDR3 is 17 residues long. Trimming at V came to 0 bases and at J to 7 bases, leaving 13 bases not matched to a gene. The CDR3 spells CATSRDKGILASYTQYF. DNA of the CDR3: TGTGCCACCAGCAGAGATAAAGGCATACTAGCGAGCTATACGCAGTATTTT.

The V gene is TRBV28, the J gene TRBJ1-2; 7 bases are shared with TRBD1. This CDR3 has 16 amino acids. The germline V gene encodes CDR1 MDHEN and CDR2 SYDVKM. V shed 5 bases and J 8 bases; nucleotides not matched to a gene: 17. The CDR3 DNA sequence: TGTGCCAGCAGTATACCGGGACAGACTTTAACGGGGGGCTACACCTTC. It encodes CASSIPGQTLTGGYTF.

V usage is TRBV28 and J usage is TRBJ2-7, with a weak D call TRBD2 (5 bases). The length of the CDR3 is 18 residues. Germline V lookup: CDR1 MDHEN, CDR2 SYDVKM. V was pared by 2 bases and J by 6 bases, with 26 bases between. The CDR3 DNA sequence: TGTGCCAGCAGTTTAAAGTTTGGACCTCCTGTCCGAGGGTCCGAGCAGTACTTC. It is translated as CASSLKFGPPVRGSEQYF. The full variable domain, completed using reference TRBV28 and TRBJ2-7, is DVKVTQSSRYLVKRTGEKVFLECVQDMDHENMFWYRQDPGLGLRLIYFSYDVKMKEKGDIPEGYSVSREKKERFSLILESASTNQTSMYLCASSLKFGPPVRGSEQYFGPGTRLTVT.

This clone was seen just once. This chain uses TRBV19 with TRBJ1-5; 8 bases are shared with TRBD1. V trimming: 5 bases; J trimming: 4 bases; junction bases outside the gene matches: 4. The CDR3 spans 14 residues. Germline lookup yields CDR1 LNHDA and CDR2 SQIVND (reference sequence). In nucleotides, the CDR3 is TGTGCCAGTAGTCCCGGACAGGGTAATCAGCCCCAGCATTTT. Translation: CASSPGQGNQPQHF. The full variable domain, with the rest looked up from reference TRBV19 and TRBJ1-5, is DGGITQSPKYLFRKEGQNVTLSCEQNLNHDAMYWYRQDPGQGLRLIYYSQIVNDFQKGDIAEGYSVSREKKESFPLTVTSAQKNPTAFYLCASSPGQGNQPQHFGDGTRLSIL.

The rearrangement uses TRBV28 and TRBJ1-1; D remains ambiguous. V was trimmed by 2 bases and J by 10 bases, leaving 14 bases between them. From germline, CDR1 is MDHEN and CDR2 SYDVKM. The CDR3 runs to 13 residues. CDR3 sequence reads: CASSLKSPWRAFF. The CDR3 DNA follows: TGTGCCAGCAGTTTAAAATCTCCATGGCGAGCTTTCTTT.

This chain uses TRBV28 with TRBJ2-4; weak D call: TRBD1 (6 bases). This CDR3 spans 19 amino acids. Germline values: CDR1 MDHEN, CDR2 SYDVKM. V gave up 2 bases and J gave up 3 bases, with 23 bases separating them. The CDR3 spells CASSLGTFQGRWDKNIQYF. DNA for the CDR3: TGTGCCAGCAGTTTAGGGACATTCCAGGGGCGTTGGGACAAAAACATTCAGTACTTC. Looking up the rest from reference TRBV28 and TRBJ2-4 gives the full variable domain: DVKVTQSSRYLVKRTGEKVFLECVQDMDHENMFWYRQDPGLGLRLIYFSYDVKMKEKGDIPEGYSVSREKKERFSLILESASTNQTSMYLCASSLGTFQGRWDKNIQYFGAGTRLSVL.

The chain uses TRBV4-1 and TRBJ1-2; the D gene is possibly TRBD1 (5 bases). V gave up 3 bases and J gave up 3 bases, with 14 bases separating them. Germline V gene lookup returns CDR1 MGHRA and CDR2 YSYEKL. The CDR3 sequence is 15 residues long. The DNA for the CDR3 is TGCGCCAGCAGCCATCCAGGGCATGGGGACTATGGCTACACCTTC. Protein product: CASSHPGHGDYGYTF.